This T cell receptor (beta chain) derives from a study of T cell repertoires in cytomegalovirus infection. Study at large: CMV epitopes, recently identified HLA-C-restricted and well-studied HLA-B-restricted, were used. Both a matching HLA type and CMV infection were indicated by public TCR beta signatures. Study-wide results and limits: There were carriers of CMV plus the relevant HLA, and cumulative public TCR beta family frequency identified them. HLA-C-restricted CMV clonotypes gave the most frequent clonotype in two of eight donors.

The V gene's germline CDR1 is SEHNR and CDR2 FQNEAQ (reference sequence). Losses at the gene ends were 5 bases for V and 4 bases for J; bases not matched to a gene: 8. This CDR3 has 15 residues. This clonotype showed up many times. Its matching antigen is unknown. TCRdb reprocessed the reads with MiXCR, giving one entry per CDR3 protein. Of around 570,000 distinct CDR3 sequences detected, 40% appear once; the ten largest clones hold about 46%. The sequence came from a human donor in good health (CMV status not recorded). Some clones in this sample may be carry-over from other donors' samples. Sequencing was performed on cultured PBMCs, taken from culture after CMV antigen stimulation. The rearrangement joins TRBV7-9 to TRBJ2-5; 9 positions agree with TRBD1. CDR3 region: CASSIWDRVPETQYF. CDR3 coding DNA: TGTGCCAGCAGCATCTGGGACAGGGTTCCAGAGACCCAGTACTTC.